Listed here is a single T cell receptor beta chain. What antigen it recognizes has not been identified. The sample holds no much larger clone one base away, and base qualities are not on file. The sample comes from a study of T cell changes during pregnancy in multiple sclerosis (dated by TCRdb to between 2018 and 2020). About the investigation overall: In women with multiple sclerosis, the researchers looked at how the T cell repertoire shifted as pregnancy progressed.

The germline V gene (reference sequence) sets CDR1 to LNHDA and CDR2 to SQIVND. Counted from cysteine to phenylalanine, this CDR3 has 16 amino acids. The kept DNA is CDR3 alone, 48 bases in frame from the first base. V and J are truncated by 6 bases and 3 bases respectively, leaving an intervening sequence of 20 bases. The method behind the library was the immunoSEQ multiplex PCR assay. TCRdb provides this immuneACCESS table in a form limited to in-frame rearrangements. Some clones are lacking; in checked studies, under half of them reflect an unresolved V gene, and why the rest are absent is not known. The sample table shows 65,000 to 80,000 clones, and roughly nine tenths are seen once. The ten largest make up roughly 1.5% of the sample.

The rearrangement joined TRBV19 to TRBJ1-1; matching of 6 bases hints at TRBD1 as the D gene. Sequencing was performed on peripheral blood, taken in the third trimester of pregnancy. The receptor comes from a female donor with multiple sclerosis, enrolled in a pregnancy study. The CDR3 amino acid sequence is: CASSLPGQKGYTEAFF. Here is the DNA: TGTGCCAGTAGCCTGCCCGGACAGAAAGGTTACACTGAAGCTTTCTTT.